Listed below are T cell receptor beta chains from one sample, sequenced in a study of cytomegalovirus exposure and HLA in healthy donors. Libraries were prepared by immunoSEQ multiplex PCR; TCRdb keeps only in-frame clonotypes and omits some of them. Its table lists tens of thousands of clones. The specimen was PBMCs. Every receptor here comes from a man aged 18-30 years in good health and CMV-seropositive. The CDR3 runs from the conserved cysteine through the conserved F or W.

v_call,cdr3_aa
TRBV20-1,CSAGGAVEQYF
TRBV6-5,CASRRTGVVGGYTF
TRBV19,CASSIQFGALHF
TRBV5-4,CASTFAGTGNEQFF
TRBV25-1,CASGQGALGTNEKLFF
TRBV28,CASSSPGQGKVRRHQPQHF
TRBV19,CASSLVGTGIYNEQFF
TRBV7-3,CASSFDLNTEAFF
TRBV5-1,CASSLEAGGPMDEQYF
TRBV28,CASSPTGGEDQPQHF
TRBV28,CASSPPGEQYF
TRBV5-1,CASSLWAREDEKLFF
TRBV11-2,CASSRTAGTYNEQFF
TRBV5-4,CASSFGLSPLHF
TRBV11-2,CASSLGGVLWTDTQYF
TRBV7-8,CASSPSGTSGSSEQFF
TRBV11-2,CASSLGTPGAQYF
TRBV5-1,CASSLEGTPNTGELFF
TRBV5-1,CASSLGQGLQETQYF
TRBV11-3,CASSLGPVNEQFF
TRBV28,CASSFQGMGQPQHF
TRBV28,CASTSRGFDRVLQPQHF
TRBV28,CASSSDGQGRNYGYTF
TRBV6-5,CASSYTPSGEQYF
TRBV6-1,CASSGTSVRAKNIQYF
TRBV28,CASSSSGTGDSAAGGYTF
TRBV18,CASSPPKSHYNEQFF
TRBV28,CASSTRQITF
TRBV2,CASSEGPYQPQHF
TRBV5-1,CASSLNGGAEETQYF
TRBV19,CASSIARDGSPLHF
TRBV5-6,CASSFDRGVWETQYF
TRBV28,CASSWGYRVSNQPQHF
TRBV6-6,CASSQRGGEQYF
TRBV18,CASSPGTSGSFGYEQYF
TRBV6-4,CASSPGRVGYGYTF
TRBV28,CASSLGAGVREQYF
TRBV15,CATSRETGDTQYF
TRBV4-1,CASSQPDRTYEQYF
TRBV9,CASSGGTSGDEQYF
TRBV6-5,CASSLNGGRNTEAFF
TRBV5-1,CASSLVSSSGNTIYF
TRBV6-1,CASWTGEETQYF
TRBV7-9,CASSFPGGGNEQYF
TRBV19,CASSIFRSGKGSQGNYGYTF
TRBV11-1,CASSPTGARANVLTF